This TCR beta chain was identified during a study of cytomegalovirus exposure and HLA in healthy donors. PCR primers comprised 60 Vbeta and 13 Jbeta primers. Profiling relied on immunoSEQ multiplex PCR, and the TCRdb table lists in-frame clones only, not all of them. Of roughly 80,000 clones in the sample, 65% to 85% were seen once. Study-wide results and caveats: Rates of TCR association differed by HLA locus in a later analysis, with DRB1 highest and HLA-C lowest.

Remarks on this clone: What it recognizes is unknown.

The germline CDR1 and CDR2 sequences are SQVTM and ANQGSEA. Trimming removed 4 bases from V and 3 bases from J, with 13 bases in between. CDR3 length: 13 amino acids. The source of this sequence is a woman aged 40 to 50 in good health and CMV-seropositive. The chain couples TRBV29-1 to TRBJ2-7, with D perhaps TRBD1 (6 bases). The material sequenced was PBMCs. The CDR3 region is CSVAGVLSYEQYF. The CDR3 DNA reads TGCAGCGTTGCAGGGGTTTTGAGCTACGAGCAGTACTTC.